The 13 T cell receptor beta chains presented below share a single source sample, sequenced in a study of PD-L1 blockade in urothelial cancer (dated by TCRdb to 2015 to 2018). Sample time point, as interpreted from the label and publication: pretreatment peripheral blood. Library construction relied on the immunoSEQ multiplex PCR assay. Imported from immuneACCESS, the table was reduced by TCRdb to in-frame sequences with V and J called. These copies leave out some clones; in studies compared against another copy, an unresolved V gene accounts for under half, and the cause of the remainder is not known. Within this sample are 40,000 to 55,000 clones, with about 88% of them counted one time only. The ten biggest clones cover around 25% of the sample. Sequences were derived from PBMCs, sampled around atezolizumab (anti-PD-L1) treatment. These TCRs come from a donor at least 40 years old with urothelial cancer.

The genes are TRBV15 and TRBJ2-7; 9 nucleotides agree with TRBD1. Germline loops: CDR1 LNHNV, CDR2 YYDKDF (reference sequence). This CDR3 contains 14 residues. V lost 5 bases, J lost 2 bases, and 4 bases stayed unmatched. Here the CDR3 DNA reads TGTGCCACCAGCCTGGACAGGGGTGCCTACGAGCAGTACTTC. Its protein product is CATSLDRGAYEQYF.

This chain links TRBV10-3 with TRBJ2-2; TRBD2 aligns across 14 bases. V dropped 6 bases and J dropped 1; count of bases not matched to a gene: 1. CDR1 and CDR2 from the germline V gene are ENHRY and SYGVKD. The CDR3 is 16 amino acids. CDR3 sequence (DNA): TGTGCCATCAGAGGGACTAGCGGGAGGAACACCGGGGAGCTGTTTTTT. Encoded protein: CAIRGTSGRNTGELFF.

J is TRBJ2-1 and V is TRBV11-1, with unresolved D. This CDR3 is built from 11 residues. Trimming cost V 3 bases and J 9 bases, with 6 bases left between them. CDR1 is SGHAT, CDR2 FQDESV, per germline (reference sequence). The CDR3 DNA reads as TGTGCCAGCAGCTTTAGTGGTGAGCAGTTCTTC. It codes for CASSFSGEQFF.

J is TRBJ2-1 and V is TRBV9, with D perhaps TRBD2 (6 bases). V lost 4 bases and J lost 3, with 20 bases in between. Germline V gene data show CDR1 as SGDLS and CDR2 as YYNGEE. The CDR3 has 17 amino acids. The CDR3 DNA reads TGTGCCAGCAGCCCACCCCGAGGCGGGGCAATCTACAATGAGCAGTTCTTC. This gives the protein CASSPPRGGAIYNEQFF. Full variable domain (rest looked up from reference TRBV9 and TRBJ2-1): DSGVTQTPKHLITATGQRVTLRCSPRSGDLSVYWYQQSLDQGLQFLIQYYNGEERAKGNILERFSAQQFPDLHSELNLSSLELGDSALYFCASSPPRGGAIYNEQFFGPGTRLTVL.

This chain links TRBV30 with TRBJ1-5; TRBD1 might be the D (6 bases). V was shortened by 5 bases and J by 0 bases, with 14 bases between the two germline ends. The germline V gene has CDR1 GTSNPN and CDR2 SVGIG (reference sequence). The CDR3 contains 15 residues. This CDR3 is CAWSGGGYSNQPQHF. The CDR3 coding sequence is TGTGCCTGGTCCGGGGGGGGCTATAGCAATCAGCCCCAGCATTTT.

The chain couples TRBV27 to TRBJ2-5, with 12 bases matching TRBD2. CDR3 length: 15 residues. V shed 2 bases, J shed 5 bases, and the junction held 3 bases outside the gene matches. Germline loops: CDR1 MNHEY, CDR2 SMNVEV (reference sequence). DNA of the CDR3: TGTGCCAGCAGTTTACTAGCGGGAGGGCCTGAGACCCAGTACTTC. Translation: CASSLLAGGPETQYF.

The chain joins TRBV7-9 to TRBJ1-2; a weak D match, TRBD1 (5 bases). Germline V CDR1 and CDR2: SEHNR, FQNEAQ (reference sequence). The CDR3 loop spans 14 amino acids. Trimming stripped 6 bases from V and 4 bases from J, with 15 bases between. CDR3 bases: TGTGCCAGCAGTCTAGGGGTGTCGGGCTATGGCTACACCTTC. This gives the protein CASSLGVSGYGYTF.

V gene TRBV7-2 combines with J gene TRBJ1-1; D is uncertain. Trimming cost V 3 bases and J 1 base, with 6 bases left between them. Germline V gene sequence: CDR1 SGHTA, CDR2 FQGNSA. This CDR3 has 13 residues. CDR3 DNA: TGTGCCAGCAGCTTGAGGGAGAACACTGAAGCTTTCTTT. Translating it yields CASSLRENTEAFF.

J is TRBJ2-5 and V is TRBV30; the D gene is possibly TRBD2 (5 bases). The CDR3 has 13 residues. Germline lookup yields CDR1 GTSNPN and CDR2 SVGIG (reference sequence). The germline V and J ends were trimmed by 5 bases and 4 bases, with 14 bases remaining between them. CDR3 loop: CAWGWVGVETQYF. CDR3 sequence (DNA): TGTGCCTGGGGCTGGGTGGGAGTAGAGACCCAGTACTTC.

The rearrangement joins TRBV28 to TRBJ1-4; D remains ambiguous. V gave up 3 bases and J gave up 0 bases, with 8 bases separating them. This CDR3 region has 15 residues. Germline V CDR1 and CDR2: MDHEN, SYDVKM. CDR3 sequence: CASSLADTTNEKLFF. CDR3 in DNA: TGTGCCAGCAGTTTGGCAGATACAACTAATGAAAAACTGTTTTTT.

The V call is TRBV9, the J call TRBJ2-7; 9 nucleotides match TRBD1. CDR1 and CDR2 from the germline V gene are SGDLS and YYNGEE. The trim removed 0 bases at V and 4 bases at J, leaving 5 bases unmatched. There are 15 residues in the CDR3. The CDR3 coding sequence is TGTGCCAGCAGCGTAGCCGGGACAGGGCCGTACGAGCAGTACTTC. Translating gives CASSVAGTGPYEQYF.

Written as DNA, the CDR3 is TGCAGCGTTACGGCGGGGGCCTACGAGCAGTACTTC. Translated: CSVTAGAYEQYF. This sequence joins TRBV29-1 and TRBJ2-7, with 7 positions matching TRBD2. J gave up 2 bases and V 5 bases, and 3 bases lay outside the gene matches. Germline V gene sequence: CDR1 SQVTM, CDR2 ANQGSEA. The CDR3 is made up of 12 amino acids.

As DNA, the CDR3 is TGTGCCACAAAGGACAGGAGTGGAAACACCATATATTTT. It yields the protein CATKDRSGNTIYF. The genes are TRBV15 and TRBJ1-3; 7 bases match TRBD1. CDR3 length: 13 amino acids. V was pared by 9 bases and J by 3 bases, with 5 bases of the junction left unmatched. Germline CDR1 reads LNHNV; CDR2 reads YYDKDF (reference sequence).